This T cell receptor beta chain is from a study of shared clonotypes between healthy human individuals. Produced via immunoSEQ multiplex PCR; TCRdb's table is partial and in-frame only. The sample consists of about 2,500,000 clones, 90% to 95% of them appearing once. The CDR3 consists of 11 residues. Trimming took 1 base from V and 5 from J, leaving 2 bases between them. From germline, CDR1 is GTSNPN and CDR2 SVGIG (reference sequence). The V and J genes are TRBV30 and TRBJ1-4; no definite D call. This TCR derives from a young man in good health. Sequencing was performed on naive CD4+ T cells sorted from blood. Specified subset: CD45RA+ positively selected. The CDR3 reads CAWSGNEKLFF. The CDR3 DNA is TGTGCCTGGAGTGGGAATGAAAAACTGTTTTTT.